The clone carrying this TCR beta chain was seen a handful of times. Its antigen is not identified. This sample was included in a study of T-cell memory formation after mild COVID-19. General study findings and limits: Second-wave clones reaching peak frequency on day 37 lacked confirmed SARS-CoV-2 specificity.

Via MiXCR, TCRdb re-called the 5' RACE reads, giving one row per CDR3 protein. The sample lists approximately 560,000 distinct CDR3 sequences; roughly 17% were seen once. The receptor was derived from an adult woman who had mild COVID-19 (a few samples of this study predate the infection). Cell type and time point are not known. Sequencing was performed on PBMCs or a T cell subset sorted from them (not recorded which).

The CDR3 spells CASSLAGPQYF. CDR3 nucleotides: TGTGCCAGCAGTTTAGCCGGCCCGCAGTATTTT. The genes are TRBV12-3 or TRBV12-4 and TRBJ2-3; D not resolved. Trimming left V 0 bases short and J 10 bases short, with 5 bases between. The CDR3 runs 11 residues.